The 2 T cell receptor beta chains presented below share a single source sample, sequenced in a study of identical twins. TCRdb re-derived calls from the 5' RACE reads in MiXCR, one entry per CDR3 protein. The sample records about 890,000 distinct CDR3 sequences, roughly 12% being singletons. In addition, the sample was reused for a study of yellow fever vaccine responses in identical twins.

Sequencing was carried out using PBMCs. The receptors derive from a woman between 18 and 29 years old in good health.

This clonotype was seen a handful of times. This chain joins TRBV19 and TRBJ1-2; no reliable D call. V was clipped by 9 bases and J by 7 bases, with 12 bases between them. This CDR3 spans 11 amino acids. CDR1 and CDR2 from the germline V gene are LNHDA and SQIVND (reference sequence). CDR3 in amino acids: CASRSDIGYTF. Written as DNA, the CDR3 is TGTGCCAGCCGTTCTGACATTGGCTACACCTTC.

This chain links TRBV29-1 with TRBJ2-1, with 10 bases lining up with TRBD2. Germline CDR1 SQVTM, CDR2 ANQGSEA. Trimming removed 7 bases from V and 4 bases from J; junction bases left unmatched: 7. This CDR3 has 14 amino acids. CDR3 in DNA: TGCAGCGCGGGGGGACTAGCGCGGTACAATGAGCAGTTCTTC. It encodes CSAGGLARYNEQFF.